This T cell receptor (beta chain) was documented in a study of T cells in Graves' hyperthyroidism and ophthalmopathy. Study-wide results and caveats: A model using 13 V-J features told ophthalmopathy apart from stable hyperthyroidism.

A remark on this clonotype: The antigen is not known.

It was uncontrolled infection, other autoimmune disease, pregnancy or lactation that excluded patients. This CDR3 region has 16 residues. Losses at the gene ends were 4 bases for V and 0 bases for J; bases not matched to a gene: 10. Per germline, CDR1 SQVTM and CDR2 ANQGSEA. Amplification targeted TCR beta CDR3 regions from RNA transcripts. HTBI primers were the set used in a first-round RT-PCR of the TCR CDR3. TCRdb ran MiXCR on the multiplex PCR reads and lists one entry per CDR3 protein. The profile shows about 640,000 distinct CDR3 sequences, 45% of them singletons. The receptor was isolated from an adult man with Graves' disease, either hyperthyroidism or ophthalmopathy (not recorded which). Sequencing was performed on peripheral blood or thyroid tissue (not recorded which). The chain couples TRBV29-1 to TRBJ1-1; 8 nucleotides align to TRBD1. The CDR3 bases are TGCAGCGTTGCAGGACAGGGTTCATTTGTGAACACTGAAGCTTTCTTT. Protein sequence: CSVAGQGSFVNTEAFF.